This TCR beta chain appears in the sequencing data of a study of blood T cell repertoires in COVID-19 (dated by TCRdb to the early 2020s). Describing the broader study: Samples from collaborators originated in the United States, Italy and Spain and spanned both the acute and convalescent phases of COVID-19. Samples came from the ongoing ImmuneRACE study (first 160 participants) plus 1,254 subjects from 6 global collaborators. Where available, HLA class I and class II types were taken from metadata supplied by the sample provider and were not determined by assay-based typing. Nearly every sample came with metadata listing a de-identified subject ID, COVID-19 status, age in years and sex. The material from the prospective study consisted of cDNA or gDNA derived from T cells, B-cell-depleted T cells, or PBMCs. The dataset comprised deeply sampled blood TCRbeta repertoires from subjects exposed to, actively infected with, or recovered from COVID-19. The repertoires were made available in a free public database intended to serve as a resource for research on the immune response to SARS-CoV-2. On the study overall, not on this receptor specifically: The quantity of clinical and demographic metadata differed by source and by participant and was supplied without curation.

TCRbeta CDR3 regions were amplified from genomic DNA using the immunoSEQ Assay, a bias-controlled multiplex PCR. The original pipeline was this. The number of nucleated cells in each sample was estimated by amplification of reference gene primers within the assay. To quantify the absolute abundance of each unique TCRbeta CDR3 rearrangement, sequence reads were collapsed and filtered. For each sample, productive Simpson clonality was calculated as the square root of Simpson's diversity index over productive rearrangements. TCRdb took over this immuneACCESS table, retaining in-frame rearrangements with V and J assigned. Such tables are incomplete; in checked studies, under half of the missing clones stem from an unresolved V gene, and the remainder is unexplained. That table furnishes V, J and clone size, whereas the DNA furnished D and trimming. This sample has approximately 90,000 clones in its table, and almost 85% of those were observed once. The ten top clones hold more than 1% of the sample.

CDR1 and CDR2, looked up from the germline V gene, are MNHEY and SVGAGI. V is cut by 8 bases and J by 4 bases, and the space between the germline ends is 11 bases. Taken from cysteine to phenylalanine, the CDR3 has 13 residues. CDR3 DNA is the only sequence kept; it has 39 bases, read in frame from the first base. The collaborating institutions used their own protocols to collect whole blood in K2EDTA tubes. For TCRbeta analysis, collaborator samples were shipped as frozen whole blood, as isolated PBMCs, or as DNA extracted from either sample type. Of note for this clone: Its binding antigen is unknown. No base qualities exist here, and no much larger clone lies one base off it.

The origin of this receptor is an elderly woman with acute or convalescent COVID-19. This receptor chain uses TRBV6-5 and TRBJ1-4; TRBD1 is a possible D gene, resting on 6 matching bases. Sequenced: peripheral blood. The encoded CDR3 is CASGQGINEKLFF. In nucleotides, the sequence is TGTGCCAGCGGGCAGGGGATTAATGAAAAACTGTTTTTT.